This TCR beta chain was recovered during a study of cytomegalovirus exposure and HLA in healthy donors (dated 2017 in TCRdb). Looking at the study overall: According to an earlier analysis of 587 of the donors, about 179 million T cells yielded 117 million unique TCR beta sequences and around 300 Gb of sequence data. Roughly 300 gigabases of sequencing data and tens of millions of unique TCR sequences were included in an early release covering around 650 HLA-typed donors. The genetic ancestry cluster associated with self-reported Caucasian donors included over 80% of the 350 to 500 genotyped donors. The study aimed to test whether cataloging public T cell receptors could reveal signatures of past pathogen exposure. The T cell repertoires of 700 or so subjects were profiled by immunosequencing and related to cytomegalovirus serostatus. In addition to the first cohort of hundreds of subjects, a separate validation cohort of under 150 different subjects was used. To predict cytomegalovirus infection status, the study combined high-throughput TCR immunosequencing, statistical association of individual TCRs with disease status, and machine learning. A later analysis re-analyzed previously published TCR beta repertoires from 660 or so donors and added high-resolution HLA genotyping to study TCR occurrence patterns. Rather than drawing on any new phenotypic data, the later analysis identified candidate immune exposures from TCR beta sequences and the way those sequences occurred across donors. An earlier analysis of roughly 600 of the donors used high-throughput TCR beta sequencing to judge whether each TCR beta V gene segment behaved as functional or pseudogenic. Donor age, sex, ethnicity and CMV serostatus were compiled alongside the repertoire data. Genome-wide SNP genotypes for about 60% of the roughly 700 donors were used in a later genetic analysis, which treated that subset as a discovery cohort. All discovery cohort repertoires had been generated on a single sequencing platform. HLA typing covered class I and class II loci at four-digit resolution. The number of donors typed differed by locus, with about 620-630 for A, B, C, DRB1 and DQB1, around 560 for DQA1, 606 for DPA1, and 400 to 490 for DPB1. Several DR-DQ haplotypes were treated as single units for association and clustering because of strong linkage in the cohort. Across about 380 genotyped donors of the cohort, an average of roughly 250,000 unique TCR beta nucleotide sequences per donor were sequenced, and around 20% of those sequences were non-productive. Summary of the overall study and its limitations: The classifier was reported to diagnose cytomegalovirus status with high specificity and sensitivity in both the original and validation cohorts. Because some donors lacked HLA typing at each locus, the association tests relied only on the typed subset. The presence/absence analyses assumed that sequencing depth was roughly uniform across donors, and that assumption may not be true. A later analysis found that most CMV-associated TCR beta chains appeared HLA-restricted, with HLA associations seemingly driven largely by CMV exposure. Several of the top co-occurrence clusters appeared to be linked to parvovirus B19, influenza, CMV and Epstein-Barr virus, according to a later analysis. A later analysis associated 16,951 TCR beta sequences with specific HLA alleles at a false discovery rate of 0.05. A cluster of highly shared sequence variants was judged likely to be a technical artifact of the sequencing pipeline. Correlated functional status among segregating V segments might be attributable to linkage disequilibrium, but an unknown experimental factor could not be ruled out. The authors suggested that the approach could potentially be generalized to other disease states and immunological phenotypes. Most TCR sequences were seen in very few donors, while some public TCRs were found in many individuals. Only TCR beta chains were sequenced in this cohort, and the absence of alpha or paired-chain data limited detectable features. An association between a missense DCLRE1C variant and V-gene and J-gene trimming of TCR beta chains was found in a later genetic analysis and replicated in an independent cohort. An earlier analysis of approximately 540 of the donors showed that most TCR beta V segments appeared in productive rearrangements either about 90% or about 30% of the time, which broadly matched IMGT annotations. Compared with the approximately 670-donor mean, donors in an Asian-associated ancestry cluster had fewer N-insertions in productive TCRs, according to a later genetic analysis. A further reported finding was that TCR beta sequences accurately predicted the HLA-A and HLA-B alleles for most subjects in the first cohort. The only immune exposure information available for the cohort was CMV serostatus. In the study, about 150 TCR beta chains were listed as associated with cytomegalovirus. Because counts were too low, roughly 16 rarely observed V segments, including chromosome 9 orphons, were excluded from the earlier analysis of 587 of the donors. A few of the identified cytomegalovirus-associated TCR beta chains were confirmed in vitro to be specific for cytomegalovirus antigens. Assigning TCR associations to individual alleles was difficult when HLA alleles, especially DR and DQ, strongly co-occurred. Compared with equally common non-associated chains, HLA-associated TCR beta chains in a later analysis were more clonally expanded and had lower generation probabilities. According to a later analysis, TCR association rates differed among HLA loci, with DRB1 alleles showing the most associated TCRs and HLA-C alleles showing the fewest. Some IMGT-functional V segments, including TRBV6-2 and TRBV6-3, could not be distinguished by the 87-base-pair reads and were therefore excluded.

Germline trimming amounts to 5 bases on V and 4 bases on J, with 4 as the count of junction bases outside the gene matches. The CDR1 and CDR2 encoded by the germline V gene (reference sequence) are SGHKS and YYEKEE. The CDR3, cysteine through phenylalanine, is 15 amino acids long. The entry retains the CDR3 DNA only, 45 bases that are in frame from base 1. The cohort comprised several hundred healthy bone marrow donors. At the time of sampling, all cohort members were nominally healthy, though unrecorded immune exposures were likely present. The donor tested CMV seronegative and was one of the 352 seronegative cohort members. Every donor gave a peripheral blood sample, and the peripheral blood mononuclear cells from that sample were used for TCR beta sequencing. Genomic DNA extraction from the blood cell samples was performed with the Qiagen DNeasy Blood Extraction Kit. On this clone itself: Its cognate antigen has yet to be identified. Base qualities are not provided; no much larger clone lies one nucleotide away.

The library came from the immunoSEQ multiplex PCR assay. For the multiplex PCR, a mixture combining 60 forward primers for TCR Vbeta segments and 13 reverse primers for TCR Jbeta segments was used. Amplification of the CDR3 region of rearranged TCR beta genes was performed with a multiplex PCR assay on genomic DNA. The Illumina HiSeq System was used to sequence the amplified TCR beta libraries as 87-base-pair reads. In the authors' own workflow: A later analysis counted tens of millions of unique TCR beta chains across the 550 to 750 repertoires, and 10 million to 12 million of these chains were shared by at least two donors. Raw reads were error-corrected and collapsed into unique sequences by a nearest-neighbor algorithm in which closely related sequences were merged to remove PCR and sequencing errors. To assign V, D and J gene segments, CDR3 sequences were aligned to IMGT reference sequences. Each retained sequence needed at least a six-nucleotide match to both a V gene segment and a J gene segment. Rearrangements were called productive when the CDR3 lacked stop codons and stayed in frame with V and J; all others were non-productive. CDR3 was defined according to IMGT convention as the region running from the second conserved V-encoded cysteine to the conserved J-encoded phenylalanine. The earlier analysis of 450 to 750 of the donors excluded any sequence lacking an unambiguous match to a single V gene segment. In an earlier analysis of 450 to 700 of the donors, V segments were called functional above 56.7% productive rearrangements and were called segregating when the between-donor standard deviation exceeded 5%. A statistical classification framework was built to diagnose cytomegalovirus status from the catalog of TCR beta chain sequences. V and J gene assignment, in a later analysis, came from comparing TCR nucleotide sequences with IMGT/GENE-DB human TR gene sequences. A later analysis assigned CDR3 sequences and most-parsimonious VDJ recombination scenarios with the TCRdist pipeline. In a later analysis, every TCR beta chain was defined by the combination of its CDR3 amino acid sequence and its V-gene family, and reads without a unique V-gene family were dropped. As a way to deal with suspected cross-contamination and a sequencing artifact, a later analysis dropped nearly 600 nucleotide sequences that were highly shared and had low generation probability. In a later analysis, a clonal expansion index for each public chain was calculated from normalized within-repertoire ranks of inferred template counts. In a later analysis, generation probabilities were computed with a VDJ recombination model fitted to out-of-frame rearrangements, and the resulting probabilities were checked against IGoR. In a later analysis, TCR-TCR, TCR-HLA and TCR-CMV co-occurrence was scored with hypergeometric tests, and a repertoire-size bias correction was applied to TCR pairs. To estimate false discovery rates, a later analysis permuted the HLA or CMV assignments 20 times. In a later analysis, co-occurring TCRs were grouped with DBSCAN, and TCRdist sequence similarity was added when clustering was performed within HLA-allele-positive subsets. Repertoires with fewer than 30,000 or more than 120,000 public chains were left out of co-occurrence clustering, as were roughly five repertoires with anomalous nucleotide sharing. This is the immuneACCESS table as TCRdb keeps it, with only in-frame sequences that have V and J called. A part of the clones is gone; compared with another copy, unresolved V genes explain less than half, and the rest is unexplained. That table supplies the V and J calls and clone size; D and trimming were determined from the DNA. Present in this sample are around 110,000 clones, roughly three fifths of which were seen just once. The ten top clones hold about 1.5% of the sample.

This receptor was identified in a man aged 18 to 35 in good health and CMV-seronegative. Sequences were obtained from PBMCs. The chain is encoded by TRBV5-5 joined to TRBJ2-1; 12 bases in the junction line up with TRBD1. The CDR3 reads CASSRDRGQYNEQFF. Here is the DNA: TGTGCCAGCAGTAGGGACAGGGGGCAATACAATGAGCAGTTCTTC.